This record covers a single T cell receptor (beta chain). These data belong to a study of blood T cell repertoires in COVID-19. Study overall: The United States, Italy and Spain provided the acute and convalescent COVID-19 samples. T cells, B-cell-depleted T cells, or PBMCs provided the cDNA or gDNA that served as material.

The CDR3 is 13 amino acids. V was pared by 4 bases and J by 6 bases, with 10 bases between. Germline lookup yields CDR1 SGHNT and CDR2 YYREEE (reference sequence). Per the authors' pipeline: Nucleated cell number was recorded as an estimate derived from reference gene primer amplification. Assay: immunoSEQ multiplex PCR; the TCRdb copy retains only in-frame clones and omits some. That table furnishes V, J and clone size, whereas the DNA furnished D and trimming. The sample includes some 180,000 clones, around four fifths of them seen just once. Material for sequencing was peripheral blood. The receptor was isolated from an elderly woman with COVID-19, enrolled during active disease. The chain recombines TRBV5-4 with TRBJ1-4; D ambiguous. DNA of the CDR3: TGTGCCAGCAGCCCCTCGGCGGATGAAAAACTGTTTTTT. It is translated as CASSPSADEKLFF.